These 28 T cell receptor beta chains originate from one sample sequenced in a study of blood T cell repertoires in COVID-19. Some clones are missing from TCRdb's copy, which holds only in-frame ones; the method was immunoSEQ multiplex PCR. The table shows under 200,000 clones, with about four fifths occurring only once. The sequenced sample consisted of peripheral blood. The receptors shown here come from a man aged 65 to 79 with active or convalescent COVID-19.

The chain joins TRBV5-1 to TRBJ2-7; D is perhaps TRBD1 (5 bases). V lost 2 bases and J 2 bases, leaving 8 bases between the germline ends. Looked up from germline, CDR1 is SGHRS and CDR2 is YFSETQ. The CDR3 covers 13 residues. In nucleotides, the CDR3 is TGCGCCAGCAGCTTCGACAGACCCTACGAGCAGTACTTC. This encodes CASSFDRPYEQYF.

This clone was counted a single time. This chain connects TRBV6-1 to TRBJ1-1; D gene ambiguous. V lost 1 base and J lost 1, with 7 bases in between. The CDR3 runs 14 residues. The germline V gene has CDR1 MNHNS and CDR2 SASEGT. The CDR3, as DNA: TGTGCCAGCAGTGAAGTCCCCAAGAACACTGAAGCTTTCTTT. This encodes CASSEVPKNTEAFF.

The chain recombines TRBV12-2 with TRBJ2-2; TRBD2 is the table's D call, not checked against the DNA. TRBV12-2 constitutes a pseudogene. The CDR3 is 13 residues long. The CDR3 nucleotides are TGTGCAAGTCGCGCGACTAGAACCGGGGAGCTGTTTTTT. The encoded protein is CASRATRTGELFF.

The V call is TRBV2, the J call TRBJ2-2; 10 bases map to TRBD1. CDR1 and CDR2 from the germline V gene are SNHLY and FYNNEI. This CDR3 has 14 amino acids. J lost 7 bases, V lost 7 bases, and 6 bases had no gene match. CDR3 residues: CASTRTGGIGELFF. The DNA for the CDR3 is TGTGCCAGCACAAGGACAGGGGGGATCGGGGAGCTGTTTTTT. Full variable domain (outside the CDR3, taken from reference TRBV2 and TRBJ2-2): EPEVTQTPSHQVTQMGQEVILRCVPISNHLYFYWYRQILGQKVEFLVSFYNNEISEKSEIFDDQFSVERPDGSNFTLKIRSTKLEDSAMYFCASTRTGGIGELFFGEGSRLTVL.

V usage is TRBV3-1 (or the pseudogene TRBV3-2) and J usage is TRBJ1-2; no firm D call. V was shortened by 0 bases and J by 6 bases, with 11 bases between the two germline ends. Germline V gene data show CDR1 as LGHDT and CDR2 as YNNKEL (reference sequence). CDR3 length equals 14 residues. The CDR3 DNA is TGTGCCAGCAGCCAAGATGAGCAGGCCAATGGCTACACCTTC. The encoded protein is CASSQDEQANGYTF.

The V gene is TRBV9, the J gene TRBJ2-7; D perhaps matches TRBD2 (5 bases). The CDR3 totals 14 residues. V dropped 0 bases and J dropped 2 bases, with 9 bases sitting between them. Germline V lookup: CDR1 SGDLS, CDR2 YYNGEE. In DNA, the CDR3 is TGTGCCAGCAGCGTAGACATCGGGGCCTACGAGCAGTACTTC. This encodes CASSVDIGAYEQYF.

The J gene is TRBJ2-5, the V gene TRBV6-6; D is perhaps TRBD2 (6 bases). The V and J ends lost 2 bases and 2 bases respectively, with 9 bases between them. Germline loops: CDR1 MNHNY, CDR2 SVGAGI (reference sequence). There are 14 residues in the CDR3. Written as DNA, the CDR3 is TGTGCCAGCAGTTACCGGGACTTTCAAGAGACCCAGTACTTC. Its translation: CASSYRDFQETQYF.

With respect to this clone: A far larger clone is off by one base, so a read error is likely. This rearrangement joins TRBV4-2 to TRBJ1-5, with TRBD1 matching over 7 bases. Germline V gene sequence: CDR1 LGHNA, CDR2 YNFKEQ. With V trimmed by 2 bases and J by 4 bases, 2 bases remained unmatched. The length of the CDR3 is 14 residues. CDR3 bases: TGTGCCAGCAGCCAACAGGGGGAAAATCAGCCCCAGCATTTT. Protein product: CASSQQGENQPQHF.

V and J are TRBV10-3 and TRBJ2-2, with 7 bases matching TRBD2. Per germline, CDR1 ENHRY and CDR2 SYGVKD. This CDR3 has 18 amino acids. V was pared by 0 bases and J by 0 bases, with 7 bases of the junction left unmatched. CDR3 sequence (DNA): TGTGCCATCAGTGAGTCACCGAGCGGGGTAGCGAACACCGGGGAGCTGTTTTTT. Amino acids: CAISESPSGVANTGELFF.

The V call is TRBV30, the J call TRBJ2-1; 8 bases are a match to TRBD2. The CDR3 is 14 residues long. Germline-derived CDR1 and CDR2 are GTSNPN and SVGIG (reference sequence). After removal of 2 bases from V and 7 bases from J, the junction contained 7 bases not matched to a gene. The CDR3: CAWSTGTRHNEQFF. The CDR3 DNA follows: TGTGCCTGGAGTACCGGGACTAGGCATAATGAGCAGTTCTTC. Variable domain in full (rest from reference TRBV30 and TRBJ2-1): SQTIHQWPATLVQPVGSPLSLECTVEGTSNPNLYWYRQAAGRGLQLLFYSVGIGQISSEVPQNLSASRPQDRQFILSSKKLLLSDSGFYLCAWSTGTRHNEQFFGPGTRLTVL.

V gene TRBV6-5 combines with J gene TRBJ1-2; D is possibly TRBD1 (5 bases). The CDR3 is 14 amino acids. V was clipped by 6 bases and J by 7 bases, with 18 bases between them. Germline V gene data show CDR1 as MNHEY and CDR2 as SVGAGI. CDR3 nucleotide sequence: TGTGCCAGCAGCCGCGAGACAGAGGTCGGTGGCTACACCTTC. Translating it yields CASSRETEVGGYTF.

This chain links TRBV19 with TRBJ2-7, with 10 nucleotides matching TRBD2. V was clipped by 2 bases and J by 3 bases; unmatched bases: 4. The V gene's germline CDR1 is LNHDA and CDR2 SQIVND (reference sequence). The CDR3 is made up of 15 amino acids. CDR3 sequence: CASSITASGGYEQYF. CDR3 DNA sequence: TGTGCCAGTAGTATAACCGCTAGCGGGGGCTACGAGCAGTACTTC. The whole variable domain, filled in from reference TRBV19 and TRBJ2-7, reads DGGITQSPKYLFRKEGQNVTLSCEQNLNHDAMYWYRQDPGQGLRLIYYSQIVNDFQKGDIAEGYSVSREKKESFPLTVTSAQKNPTAFYLCASSITASGGYEQYFGPGTRLTVT.

The chain recombines TRBV3-1 (or the pseudogene TRBV3-2) with TRBJ1-3, with D possibly TRBD1 on 6 matching bases. Trimming took off 2 bases at V and 2 bases at J, with 16 bases between the two ends. The CDR3 is 17 residues long. The germline V gene has CDR1 LGHDT and CDR2 YNNKEL (reference sequence). CDR3 nucleotides: TGTGCCAGCAGCCAATCAACGGGGGGGGCGACTGGAAACACCATATATTTT. This encodes CASSQSTGGATGNTIYF.

This clone was recorded a few times. The chain joins TRBV9 to TRBJ2-7; D perhaps matches TRBD2 (5 bases). Germline V gene data show CDR1 as SGDLS and CDR2 as YYNGEE. The CDR3 contains 13 residues. V was pared by 2 bases and J by 2 bases, with 8 bases between. The CDR3 is CASSVEGPYEQYF. As DNA, the CDR3 is TGTGCCAGCAGCGTCGAGGGTCCCTACGAGCAGTACTTC.

The chain links TRBV9 to TRBJ1-5, with 12 bases identical to TRBD1. The V gene's germline CDR1 is SGDLS and CDR2 YYNGEE. The J segment lost 4 bases and the V segment lost 3 bases, leaving 8 bases of the junction unmatched. The CDR3 length is 17 residues. Here the CDR3 reads CASSAGTGGWSNQPQHF. In nucleotides, the CDR3 is TGTGCCAGCAGCGCCGGGACAGGGGGCTGGAGTAATCAGCCCCAGCATTTT.

This clone was seen a single time. Here the CDR3 DNA reads TGTGCCACCAGCACAGGGGGGGCTAGCGGGAGGAACCCGGACGAGCAGTACTTC. This codes for CATSTGGASGRNPDEQYF. This chain joins TRBV15 and TRBJ2-7; 11 bases line up with TRBD2. CDR3 length: 18 residues. Germline assignment: CDR1 LNHNV and CDR2 YYDKDF (reference sequence). V lost 4 bases to trimming and J lost 5 bases; unmatched junction nucleotides: 16.

V and J are TRBV5-5 and TRBJ1-6; 8 nucleotides match TRBD1. Trimming at V came to 4 bases and at J to 8 bases, leaving 11 bases not matched to a gene. The length of the CDR3 is 16 residues. Germline lookup yields CDR1 SGHKS and CDR2 YYEKEE (reference sequence). Written as DNA, the CDR3 is TGTGCCAGCAGCCCACCCAGGGGGCTTAGCGATTCACCCCTCCACTTT. As protein: CASSPPRGLSDSPLHF.

The rearrangement joins TRBV7-2 to TRBJ1-4, with D tentatively TRBD1 (5 bases). Per germline, CDR1 SGHTA and CDR2 FQGNSA. V was trimmed by 5 bases and J by 2 bases, leaving 15 bases between them. This CDR3 is 16 amino acids long. For the CDR3, the DNA is TGTGCCAGCAGCCTGACCGTACAGGTTACTAATGAAAAACTGTTTTTT. It translates to CASSLTVQVTNEKLFF.

This chain links TRBV5-1 with TRBJ1-1; TRBD1 aligns across 7 bases. V lost 0 bases, J lost 3 bases, and 5 bases stayed unmatched. The CDR3 has 15 residues. CDR1 and CDR2 from the germline V gene are SGHRS and YFSETQ. The CDR3 protein is CASSLGQGIDTEAFF. In DNA form, the CDR3 reads TGCGCCAGCAGCTTGGGACAGGGTATCGACACTGAAGCTTTCTTT.

The chain links TRBV5-4 to TRBJ2-3; 8 bases match TRBD2. The ends lost 4 bases at V and 2 bases at J; junction bases unmatched: 9. The CDR3 is 16 residues long. CDR1 and CDR2 from the germline V gene are SGHNT and YYREEE (reference sequence). CDR3 in amino acids: CASSIRLAGNTDTQYF. CDR3 nucleotide sequence: TGTGCCAGCAGCATCAGATTAGCGGGGAACACAGATACGCAGTATTTT.

This chain connects TRBV6-5 to TRBJ2-5; a weak D match, TRBD1 (6 bases). CDR1 and CDR2 (germline): MNHEY, SVGAGI. The CDR3 length is 13 residues. Trimming removed 7 bases from V and 5 bases from J, with 14 bases in between. The CDR3: CASIGGVYETQYF. The CDR3 DNA follows: TGTGCCAGCATAGGGGGAGTGTACGAGACCCAGTACTTC.

The chain employs TRBV14 and TRBJ2-7, with 9 bases aligning to TRBD2. The CDR3 contains 15 residues. V was pared by 3 bases and J by 3 bases, with 6 bases of the junction left unmatched. Germline V lookup: CDR1 SGHDN, CDR2 FVKESK. The CDR3 nucleotides are TGTGCCAGCAGCCAGCTAGCGGGGAGCCGCTACGAGCAGTACTTC. It encodes CASSQLAGSRYEQYF.

The chain couples TRBV6-6 to TRBJ2-3, with 11 bases fitting TRBD2. Germline trimming cut 7 bases from V and 3 bases from J; bases unmatched to any gene: 9. Germline V gives CDR1 MNHNY, CDR2 SVGAGI (reference sequence). The CDR3 spans 16 residues. CDR3 sequence: CASTDPTSGITDTQYF. Here the CDR3 DNA reads TGTGCCAGCACTGACCCGACTAGCGGGATTACAGATACGCAGTATTTT.

This clone has a single count. The chain carries TRBV27 and TRBJ2-3; unclear D gene. The CDR3 has 13 amino acids. Trimming removed 6 bases from V and 5 bases from J, with 12 bases in between. CDR1 is MNHEY, CDR2 SMNVEV, per germline (reference sequence). CDR3 protein: CASRTKGGDTQYF. The CDR3 DNA reads as TGTGCCAGCAGAACTAAAGGCGGAGATACGCAGTATTTT.

The genes are TRBV11-2 and TRBJ2-1, with 7 bases fitting TRBD1. V lost 3 bases to trimming and J lost 8 bases; unmatched junction nucleotides: 7. The V gene's germline CDR1 is SGHAT and CDR2 FQNNGV. This CDR3 is built from 14 residues. The CDR3 DNA reads TGTGCCAGCAGCTTTGGCACAGGGGTGCATGAGCAGTTCTTC. Its protein is CASSFGTGVHEQFF.

The genes are TRBV29-1 and TRBJ2-1, with 8 nucleotides matching TRBD2. The CDR3 runs 14 residues. Trimming took 4 bases from V and 4 from J; bases not matched to a gene: 6. Germline CDR1 reads SQVTM; CDR2 reads ANQGSEA. The CDR3 here is CSVALAGLYNEQFF. CDR3 in DNA: TGCAGCGTTGCGCTAGCGGGCCTTTACAATGAGCAGTTCTTC.

The chain has TRBV10-3 and TRBJ1-1; weak D call: TRBD1 (5 bases). CDR1 and CDR2 (germline): ENHRY, SYGVKD. The V end lost 6 bases, the J end lost 5 bases, and 13 bases lay between the germline ends. The CDR3 totals 13 residues. This CDR3 reads CAIRGLVETEAFF. Written as DNA, the CDR3 is TGTGCCATCAGGGGGCTGGTCGAGACTGAAGCTTTCTTT.

The chain carries TRBV5-4 and TRBJ2-7; the match to TRBD1 covers 9 bases. The germline gives CDR1 SGHNT, CDR2 YYREEE (reference sequence). CDR3 size: 15 residues. The ends lost 4 bases at V and 5 bases at J; junction bases unmatched: 10. CDR3 sequence reads: CASSPMTGGSNEQYF. CDR3 sequence (DNA): TGTGCCAGCAGCCCTATGACAGGGGGAAGTAACGAGCAGTACTTC.